The clone carrying this TCR beta chain was recorded at least ten times. The data belong to a study of T cells after yellow fever vaccination. Study at large: The fractions with low cell numbers were processed using SMART-Seq v4 Ultra Low Input.

Each CDR3 protein gets one entry after TCRdb re-called the 5' RACE reads with MiXCR. The sample lists a few hundred thousand distinct CDR3 sequences, approximately 4% occurring once. V dropped 2 bases and J dropped 6; count of bases not matched to a gene: 3. CDR3 length: 15 residues. The sample consisted of PBMCs, taken 5 days after the yellow fever booster vaccination. V and J are TRBV12-3 or TRBV12-4 and TRBJ2-1, with 11 bases aligning to TRBD2. The receptor was isolated from a man younger than 35 who received the YFV17D yellow fever vaccine. The CDR3 is CASSLIAGGRNEQFF. The CDR3 nucleotides are TGTGCCAGCAGTTTAATAGCGGGGGGGCGCAATGAGCAGTTCTTC.